Sequencing of this T cell receptor beta chain was carried out in a study of T cells in Graves' hyperthyroidism and ophthalmopathy. This clonotype was seen many times. Its antigen is unknown. TCR beta CDR3 sequences were amplified from RNA transcripts. Initially, a first-round RT-PCR of the TCR CDR3 employed the HTBI primer set. TCRdb analysed the multiplex PCR reads with MiXCR anew, one entry per CDR3 protein. Here the sample spans over 200,000 distinct CDR3 sequences, 15% to 20% being singletons. Study-level findings and limits: Blood shared most expanded thyroid clonotypes above 0.001.

Germline V gene data show CDR1 as SGHTA and CDR2 as FQGNSA. V gave up 5 bases and J gave up 9 bases; unmatched junction bases: 7. The CDR3 length is 12 residues. For Graves' hyperthyroidism to be stable, ophthalmopathy could not progress within 18 months. The study left out patients who had uncontrolled infection, other autoimmune disease, pregnancy or lactation. This rearrangement joins TRBV7-2 to TRBJ2-7; 7 positions agree with TRBD1. The clonotype originates from a man aged 40-49 years with Graves' hyperthyroidism. Source material: blood. CDR3 DNA: TGTGCCAGCAGCCCCAGACAGGGAGCGCAGTACTTC. This gives the protein CASSPRQGAQYF.